Below, 18 T cell receptor beta chains from the same sample are listed, as sequenced in a study of T-cell memory formation after mild COVID-19. From the 5' RACE reads, TCRdb called clonotypes with MiXCR, one entry per CDR3 protein. Among roughly 450,000 distinct CDR3 sequences, 15% to 20% were seen once, and the ten largest hold 10% to 15%. Input material: PBMCs or a T cell subset sorted from them (not recorded which). These receptors came from an adult woman who had mild COVID-19 (a few samples of this study predate the infection). Cell type and time point are not known.

This clonotype showed up just a few times. The chain is built from TRBV7-8 and TRBJ1-3; TRBD1 is a possible D gene (5 bases). The CDR3 sequence is 14 residues long. Germline loops: CDR1 SGHVS, CDR2 FQNEAQ. Between the trimmed V and J ends, which lost 6 bases and 9 bases, there was a span of 18 bases. CDR3 loop: CASSPRRDLGTIYF. The CDR3 nucleotides are TGTGCCAGCAGTCCCAGGAGGGACCTGGGCACCATATATTTT.

The genes are TRBV12-3 or TRBV12-4 and TRBJ2-7, with a tentative D call TRBD1 (5 bases). The CDR3 is 13 amino acids. Trimming took off 6 bases at V and 3 bases at J, with 12 bases between the two ends. CDR3 residues: CASSLLTVYEQYF. The DNA for the CDR3 is TGTGCCAGCAGCCTCCTGACAGTCTACGAGCAGTACTTC.

J is TRBJ1-6 and V is TRBV20-1; D gene unclear. This CDR3 comprises 13 residues. Germline CDR1 reads DFQATT; CDR2 reads SNEGSKA (reference sequence). V was clipped by 1 base and J by 8 bases, with 9 bases between them. The CDR3, as DNA: TGCAGTGCTAGAGGGGATGGGGATTCACCCCTCCACTTT. Its protein product is CSARGDGDSPLHF.

This clonotype has a handful of counts. The chain employs TRBV3-2 and TRBJ2-3; whether TRBD2, the table's D call, matches the DNA was not checked. TRBV3-2 is a pseudogene locus. CDR3 length: 21 residues. The CDR3 DNA is TGTGCCAGCAGCCAATCCCTCCGACCGGGACTAGCGGGCACTAGCACAGATACGCAGTATTTT. Translated, it gives CASSQSLRPGLAGTSTDTQYF.

This clonotype was seen more than once but under ten times. The rearrangement uses TRBV5-1 and TRBJ2-7; a possible D gene is TRBD1 (6 bases). From germline, CDR1 is SGHRS and CDR2 YFSETQ. This CDR3 spans 16 amino acids. V lost 6 bases and J 1 base, leaving 20 bases between the germline ends. CDR3 region: CASNQGPGHPSYEQYF. The CDR3 nucleotides read TGCGCCAGCAACCAAGGTCCGGGACACCCTTCCTACGAGCAGTACTTC.

This clonotype was detected a few times. The chain recombines TRBV18 with TRBJ2-1; 14 bases align to TRBD2. In germline, CDR1 is KGHSH, CDR2 LQKENI. The CDR3 spans 18 residues. V lost 3 bases, J lost 7 bases, and 11 bases stayed unmatched. The CDR3 bases are TGTGCCAGCTCACCGGGACTAGCGGGAGTTCGATTAGGGAATGAGCAGTTCTTC. As protein: CASSPGLAGVRLGNEQFF.

This clonotype was observed a handful of times. The J gene is TRBJ2-1, the V gene TRBV11-1; 8 bases match TRBD2. Germline-derived CDR1 and CDR2 are SGHAT and FQDESV (reference sequence). V shed 5 bases and J 4 bases; nucleotides not matched to a gene: 22. The CDR3 spans 20 residues. CDR3 coding DNA: TGTGCCAGCAGCACACGTGTGAGCCTACGAGCGGGGGACTCGTACAATGAGCAGTTCTTC. Translation: CASSTRVSLRAGDSYNEQFF.

Only a few counts were recorded for this clonotype. This chain uses TRBV20-1 with TRBJ2-7; 7 bases map to TRBD1. The trim removed 1 base at V and 2 bases at J, leaving 8 bases unmatched. Germline CDR1 DFQATT, CDR2 SNEGSKA (reference sequence). CDR3 length: 15 amino acids. Here the CDR3 DNA reads TGCAGTGCTAGAGCTGGACAGGCCTCTACCTACGAGCAGTACTTC. Translated: CSARAGQASTYEQYF.

The DNA for the CDR3 is TGTGCCAGCAGCGTAGGGGGTTCTCTGAACACTGAAGCTTTCTTT. It translates to CASSVGGSLNTEAFF. This sequence joins TRBV9 and TRBJ1-1; unclear D gene. The CDR3 consists of 15 residues. Germline V gives CDR1 SGDLS, CDR2 YYNGEE. The V gene lost 0 bases and the J gene lost 0 bases, with 9 bases spanning the gap.

This chain links TRBV7-2 with TRBJ2-3; TRBD2 aligns across 8 bases. The germline CDR1 and CDR2 sequences are SGHTA and FQGNSA. This CDR3 contains 17 residues. The J segment lost 3 bases and the V segment lost 5 bases, leaving 13 bases of the junction unmatched. For the CDR3, the DNA is TGTGCCAGCAGCCGCCAGAGCGGGAGAGGTTCGACAGATACGCAGTATTTT. Its protein product is CASSRQSGRGSTDTQYF.

This clonotype was detected only a few times. This chain joins TRBV6-5 and TRBJ1-6; D remains ambiguous. The germline V gene has CDR1 MNHEY and CDR2 SVGAGI. This CDR3 region has 15 residues. Trimming removed 0 bases from V and 7 bases from J, with 10 bases in between. The CDR3, as DNA: TGTGCCAGCAGTTACTCCGGACGGGAGAATTCACCCCTCCACTTT. Translated: CASSYSGRENSPLHF.

A few counts support this clonotype. The V gene is TRBV4-2, the J gene TRBJ2-3; 7 nucleotides agree with TRBD2. Germline V gives CDR1 LGHNA, CDR2 YNFKEQ. The CDR3 runs to 16 residues. V was clipped by 1 base and J by 1 base; unmatched bases: 5. In nucleotides, the CDR3 is TGTGCCAGCAGCCAAGGCGGGGGAGGGCGCACAGATACGCAGTATTTT. Translated, it gives CASSQGGGGRTDTQYF.

The V call is TRBV7-9, the J call TRBJ2-7, with a possible D match to TRBD2 (6 bases). This CDR3 has 15 amino acids. The ends were cut back, 6 bases at V and 0 bases at J, with 15 bases in the middle. CDR1 and CDR2 (germline): SEHNR, FQNEAQ (reference sequence). The CDR3 loop is CASRGGPSRSYEQYF. CDR3 sequence (DNA): TGTGCCAGCAGGGGGGGACCGAGCCGCTCCTACGAGCAGTACTTC.

This chain links TRBV7-9 with TRBJ2-7; 8 bases line up with TRBD1. Germline V lookup: CDR1 SEHNR, CDR2 FQNEAQ (reference sequence). CDR3 size: 13 residues. With V trimmed by 5 bases and J by 7 bases, 7 bases remained unmatched. CDR3 loop: CASSPPGQAEQYF. As DNA, the CDR3 is TGTGCCAGCAGCCCACCGGGACAGGCTGAGCAGTACTTC.

This clonotype appeared many times. The chain combines TRBV9 with TRBJ2-7; D is tentatively TRBD1 or TRBD2 (5 bases each). Per the germline V gene, CDR1 is SGDLS and CDR2 is YYNGEE. The CDR3 spans 12 residues. V dropped 0 bases and J dropped 6 bases, with 7 bases sitting between them. CDR3 DNA sequence: TGTGCCAGCAGCGTAGCGAGGGGCGAGCAGTACTTC. Translation gives CASSVARGEQYF.

This clonotype was picked up a small number of times. CDR3 sequence: CATSDLRVGVDTDTQYF. CDR3 in DNA: TGTGCCACCAGTGATTTGCGGGTCGGGGTCGACACAGATACGCAGTATTTT. The chain has TRBV24-1 and TRBJ2-3; D is possibly TRBD2 (5 bases). Looked up from germline, CDR1 is KGHDR and CDR2 is SFDVKD. This CDR3 spans 17 amino acids. V dropped 0 bases and J dropped 2 bases, with 14 bases sitting between them.

The chain employs TRBV4-2 and TRBJ1-6; 10 bases fit TRBD1. The CDR3 length is 17 residues. Unmatched junction bases numbered 6, after V lost 0 bases and J lost 7 bases. Germline assignment: CDR1 LGHNA and CDR2 YNFKEQ. CDR3 sequence (DNA): TGTGCCAGCAGCCAAGATAAGGGGACAGGGGCAAATTCACCCCTCCACTTT. The encoded protein is CASSQDKGTGANSPLHF.

The V call is TRBV6-5, the J call TRBJ2-1; D gene uncertain. The CDR3 has 15 amino acids. Germline V CDR1 and CDR2: MNHEY, SVGAGI. V lost 8 bases to trimming and J lost 0 bases, with 14 bases between them. The DNA of the CDR3 is TGTGCCAGCGGGCCGCGTTTTAGCTCCTACAATGAGCAGTTCTTC. This encodes CASGPRFSSYNEQFF.